A single T cell receptor (beta chain) is shown here with its context. What it recognizes is unknown. The sample comes from a study of CD8+ T cells in alopecia areata. Study overall: Patients received oral tofacitinib, 5 to 10 mg twice daily, for moderate-to-severe alopecia areata.

CDR1 and CDR2 from the germline V gene are SGHRS and YFSETQ. This CDR3 is 15 amino acids long. The J segment lost 4 bases and the V segment lost 2 bases, leaving 6 bases of the junction unmatched. In each case, RNA was isolated and then reverse transcribed into cDNA as the sequencing template. Data came from immunoSEQ multiplex PCR; TCRdb stores just in-frame clones and leaves some out. The repertoire holds 200,000 to 250,000 clones, with 50% to 65% as singletons. Overall study findings and caveats: Higher clonality was seen in lesional scalp than in normal scalp, especially in alopecia totalis/universalis. Although TCR sharing was seen in mice, sharing across patients was less clear, possibly for HLA-related reasons. Scalp sample data also include resident alphabeta T cells from normal skin.

V gene TRBV5-1 combines with J gene TRBJ2-7; 10 nucleotides match TRBD1. The source was CD4+ T cells sorted from blood, collected at week 0. This TCR came from a human donor with alopecia areata. The CDR3 is CASSFQPGQGYEQYF. The CDR3 bases are TGCGCCAGCAGCTTCCAACCGGGACAGGGGTACGAGCAGTACTTC.